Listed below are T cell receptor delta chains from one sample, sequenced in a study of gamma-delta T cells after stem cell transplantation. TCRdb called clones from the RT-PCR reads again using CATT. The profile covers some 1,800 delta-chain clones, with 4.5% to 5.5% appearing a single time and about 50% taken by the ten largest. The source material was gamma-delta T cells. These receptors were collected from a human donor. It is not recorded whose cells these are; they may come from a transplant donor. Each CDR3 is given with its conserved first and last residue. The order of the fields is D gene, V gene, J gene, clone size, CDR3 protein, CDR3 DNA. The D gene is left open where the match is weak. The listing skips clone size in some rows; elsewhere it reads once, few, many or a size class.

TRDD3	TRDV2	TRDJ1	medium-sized	CACDTVGGYGTDKLIF	TGTGCCTGTGACACCGTTGGGGGATACGGGACCGATAAACTCATCTTT
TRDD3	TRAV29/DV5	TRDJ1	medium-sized	CAASEVGFYHLPPYSILGDIVSDKLIF	TGTGCAGCAAGCGAGGTTGGTTTCTATCACCTTCCACCATACTCGATACTGGGGGATATTGTATCCGATAAACTCATCTTT
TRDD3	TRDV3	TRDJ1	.	CAFNRKPPLRGLGDTRGNTDKLIF	TGTGCCTTTAATCGGAAACCCCCACTACGGGGACTGGGGGATACGCGGGGGAACACCGATAAACTCATCTTT
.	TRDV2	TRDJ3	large	CACDTTGPSWDTRQMFF	TGTGCCTGTGACACTACTGGGCCCTCCTGGGACACCCGACAGATGTTTTTC
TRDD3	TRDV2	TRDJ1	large	CACDTLTGGYLQEGTDKLIF	TGTGCCTGTGACACCCTTACTGGGGGATACCTCCAGGAGGGCACCGATAAACTCATCTTT
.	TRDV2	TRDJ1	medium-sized	CACDTVLPLQAVPQEYTDKLIF	TGTGCCTGTGACACCGTTCTTCCTCTGCAGGCTGTACCTCAAGAGTACACCGATAAACTCATCTTT
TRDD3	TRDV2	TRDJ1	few	CACDPLGDNTPNTGHYTDKLIF	TGTGCCTGTGATCCTCTGGGGGATAATACTCCGAATACCGGGCATTACACCGATAAACTCATCTTT
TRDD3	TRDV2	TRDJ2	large	CACDTLGDTLTAQLFF	TGTGCCTGTGACACACTGGGGGATACTTTGACAGCACAACTCTTCTTT
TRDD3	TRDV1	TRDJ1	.	CALGERSPGEEGLGDEYTDKLIF	TGTGCTCTTGGGGAAAGGTCCCCCGGTGAGGAGGGACTGGGGGATGAGTACACCGATAAACTCATCTTT
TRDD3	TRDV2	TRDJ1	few	CACDLLGDTDTDKLIF	TGTGCCTGTGACCTACTGGGGGATACTGACACCGATAAACTCATCTTT
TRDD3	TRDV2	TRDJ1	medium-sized	CACDMTWGTRPDKLIF	TGTGCCTGTGACATGACCTGGGGGACACGCCCCGATAAACTCATCTTT
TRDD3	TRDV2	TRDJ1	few	CACDTPTGGYLQEGTDKLIF	TGTGCCTGTGACACTCCTACTGGGGGATACCTCCAGGAGGGCACCGACAAACTCATCTTT
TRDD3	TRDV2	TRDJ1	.	CACDPLALLGDTQGDTTDKLIF	TGTGCCTGTGACCCACTGGCCCTTTTGGGGGATACGCAGGGGGATACGACCGATAAACTCATCTTT
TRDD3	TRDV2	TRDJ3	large	CACDTALGDSWDTRQMFF	TGTGCCTGTGACACCGCCCTGGGGGACTCCTGGGACACCCGACAGATGTTTTTC
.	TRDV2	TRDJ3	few	CACDTGGMYSLDTRQMFF	TGTGCCTGTGACACCGGCGGGATGTACTCCCTGGACACCCGACAGATGTTTTTC
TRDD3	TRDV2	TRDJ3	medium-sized	CACDTLGDQSYSWDTRQMFF	TGTGCCTGTGACACTCTGGGGGACCAATCCTACTCCTGGGACACCCGACAGATGTTTTTC
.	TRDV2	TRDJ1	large	CACDRVGAIREYTDKLIF	TGTGCCTGTGACAGGGTCGGGGCTATAAGGGAGTACACCGATAAACTCATCTTT
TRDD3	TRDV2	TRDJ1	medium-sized	CACDTLPLLGDGTDKLIF	TGTGCCTGTGACACCCTACCTCTACTGGGGGATGGCACCGATAAACTCATCTTT
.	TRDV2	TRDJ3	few	CACDTGGSRSWDTRQMFF	TGTGCCTGTGACACCGGGGGGTCACGCTCCTGGGATACCCGACAGATGTTTTTC